The clone carrying this T cell receptor beta chain was seen only a few times. The sample is drawn from a study of blood T cell repertoires in COVID-19. At the level of the study: Some COVID-19 samples were acute and others convalescent; all came from the United States, Italy and Spain.

Germline CDR1 reads KGHDR; CDR2 reads SFDVKD. The ends were cut back, 5 bases at V and 6 bases at J, with 9 bases in the middle. The CDR3 is made up of 12 amino acids. Authors' methods: Amplified reference gene primers provided the basis for estimating nucleated cell counts. Generated by immunoSEQ multiplex PCR, the TCRdb table keeps only in-frame clones and is missing some. Clonal size and the V and J genes are those of that table, whereas D and trimming came from the DNA. This table holds 150,000 to 200,000 clones, around 82% found once. Participants reported their clinical history, and cohort assignment relied on those reports.

The J gene is TRBJ1-1, the V gene TRBV24-1; the D is unclear. The source of this sequence is a woman aged 50 to 60 with acute COVID-19. Material: PBMCs or T cells enriched from blood (not recorded which). Here the CDR3 reads CATSASFPEAFF. In nucleotides, the CDR3 is TGTGCCACCAGTGCGAGTTTCCCTGAAGCTTTCTTT.